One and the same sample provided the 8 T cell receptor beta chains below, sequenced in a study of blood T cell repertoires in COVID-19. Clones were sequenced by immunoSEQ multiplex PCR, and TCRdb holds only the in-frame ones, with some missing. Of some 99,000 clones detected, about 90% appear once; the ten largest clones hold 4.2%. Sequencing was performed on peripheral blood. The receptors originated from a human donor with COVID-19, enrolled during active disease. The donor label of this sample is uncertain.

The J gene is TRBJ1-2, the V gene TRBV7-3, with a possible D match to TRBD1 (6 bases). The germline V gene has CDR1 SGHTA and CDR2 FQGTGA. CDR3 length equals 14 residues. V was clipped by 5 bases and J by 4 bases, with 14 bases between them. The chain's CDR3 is CASSPWGTTYGYTF. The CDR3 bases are TGTGCCAGCAGCCCCTGGGGGACAACCTATGGCTACACCTTC.

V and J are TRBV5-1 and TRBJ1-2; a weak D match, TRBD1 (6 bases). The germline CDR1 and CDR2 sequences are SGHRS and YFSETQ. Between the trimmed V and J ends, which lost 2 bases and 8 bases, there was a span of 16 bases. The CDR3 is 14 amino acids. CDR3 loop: CASSLQGPPTGYTF. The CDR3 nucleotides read TGCGCCAGCAGCTTACAGGGTCCCCCAACGGGCTACACCTTC.

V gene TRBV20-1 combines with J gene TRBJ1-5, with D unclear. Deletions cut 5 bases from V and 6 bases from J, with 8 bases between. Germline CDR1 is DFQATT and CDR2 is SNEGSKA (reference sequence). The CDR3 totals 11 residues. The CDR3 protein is CSAQSGQPQHF. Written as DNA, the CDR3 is TGCAGTGCTCAATCAGGTCAGCCCCAGCATTTT.

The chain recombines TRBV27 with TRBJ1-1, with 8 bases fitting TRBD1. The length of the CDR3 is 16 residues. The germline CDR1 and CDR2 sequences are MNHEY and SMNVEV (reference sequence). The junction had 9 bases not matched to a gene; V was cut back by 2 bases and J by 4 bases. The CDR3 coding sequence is TGTGCCAGCAGTTTAGGGCAGGGGGCGACAGGCACTGAAGCTTTCTTT. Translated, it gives CASSLGQGATGTEAFF.

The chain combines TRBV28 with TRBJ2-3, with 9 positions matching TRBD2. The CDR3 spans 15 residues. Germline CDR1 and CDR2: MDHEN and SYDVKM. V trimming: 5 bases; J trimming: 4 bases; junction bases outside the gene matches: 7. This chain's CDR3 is CASSGGGAGADTQYF. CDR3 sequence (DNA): TGTGCCAGCAGTGGCGGGGGGGCCGGGGCAGATACGCAGTATTTT.

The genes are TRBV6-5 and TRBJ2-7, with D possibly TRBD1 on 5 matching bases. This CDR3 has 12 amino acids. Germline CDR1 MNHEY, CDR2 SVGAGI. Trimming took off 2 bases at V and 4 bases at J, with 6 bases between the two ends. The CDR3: CASSYQGYEQYF. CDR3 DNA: TGTGCCAGCAGTTACCAGGGTTACGAGCAGTACTTC.

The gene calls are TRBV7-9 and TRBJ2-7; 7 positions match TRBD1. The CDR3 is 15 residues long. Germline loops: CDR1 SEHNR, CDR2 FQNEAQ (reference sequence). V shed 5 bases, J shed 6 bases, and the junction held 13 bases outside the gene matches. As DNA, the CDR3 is TGTGCCAGCAGCCCCCGGACAGGTAATGGTCTCGAGCAGTACTTC. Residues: CASSPRTGNGLEQYF.

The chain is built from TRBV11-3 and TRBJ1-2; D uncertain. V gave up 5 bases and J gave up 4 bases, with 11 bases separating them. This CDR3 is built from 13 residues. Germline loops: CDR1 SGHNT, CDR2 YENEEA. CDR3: CASSPDSSYGYTF. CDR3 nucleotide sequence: TGTGCCAGCAGCCCCGACTCATCCTATGGCTACACCTTC.